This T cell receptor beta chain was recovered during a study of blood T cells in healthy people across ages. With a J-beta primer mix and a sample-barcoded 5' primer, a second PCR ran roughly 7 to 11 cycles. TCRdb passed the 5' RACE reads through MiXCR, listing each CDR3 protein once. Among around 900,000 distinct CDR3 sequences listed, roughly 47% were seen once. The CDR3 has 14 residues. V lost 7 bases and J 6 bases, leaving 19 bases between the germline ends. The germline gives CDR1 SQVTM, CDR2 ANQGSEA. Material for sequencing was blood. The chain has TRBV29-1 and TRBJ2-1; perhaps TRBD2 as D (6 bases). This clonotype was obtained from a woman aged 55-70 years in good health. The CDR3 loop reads CSARHDRGINEQFF. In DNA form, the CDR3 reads TGCAGCGCCCGACATGATCGGGGGATCAATGAGCAGTTCTTC.